Each of the 8 T cell receptor beta chains below was sequenced from the same sample in a study of long-term antiretroviral therapy in people with HIV. Survey-level immunoSEQ v3.0 assays were run. TCRdb's table, derived via immunoSEQ multiplex PCR, lists solely in-frame clones and lacks some. The sample has some 20,000 clones, 75% to 90% seen once; the top ten hold more than 7.5%. Specimen: unsorted PBMCs, collected 4.2 years after starting antiretroviral therapy. The receptors here all came from a man in his forties or fifties with HIV.

The chain joins TRBV28 to TRBJ1-5; D is possibly TRBD1 (6 bases). Trimming pared 8 bases from V and 1 base from J, leaving 18 bases between. CDR1 and CDR2 (germline): MDHEN, SYDVKM. The CDR3 runs 16 residues. The CDR3 nucleotides read TGTGCCAGCGGCCTTAGGGTGGGGGCAAGCAATCAGCCCCAGCATTTT. Amino acid sequence: CASGLRVGASNQPQHF.

J is TRBJ1-6 and V is TRBV28; D gene unclear. The CDR3 has 15 residues. Trimming cost V 5 bases and J 0 bases, with 8 bases left between them. Germline V lookup: CDR1 MDHEN, CDR2 SYDVKM. CDR3 sequence: CASSLKVSYNSPLHF. The CDR3 nucleotides read TGTGCCAGCAGTCTGAAAGTCTCCTATAATTCACCCCTCCACTTT.

The chain couples TRBV10-3 to TRBJ1-3; D gene unclear. The CDR3 sequence is 16 residues long. From germline, CDR1 is ENHRY and CDR2 SYGVKD. With 1 base removed from V and 0 bases from J, the gap between germline ends came to 10 bases. CDR3 residues: CAISELRLFSGNTIYF. CDR3 DNA: TGTGCCATCAGTGAGTTGCGGCTCTTCTCTGGAAACACCATATATTTT.

This clone was counted once. CDR3 DNA: TGTGCCAGCAGCTTACGGAGCAGCCAGCCCCAGCATTTT. It encodes CASSLRSSQPQHF. The V gene is TRBV27, the J gene TRBJ1-5; no clear D gene. This CDR3 is built from 13 residues. Germline V gives CDR1 MNHEY, CDR2 SMNVEV (reference sequence). The V and J ends lost 6 bases and 7 bases respectively, with 13 bases between them.

The chain uses TRBV5-1 and TRBJ2-6; D might be TRBD2 (5 bases). The CDR3 is 15 residues long. Germline assignment: CDR1 SGHRS and CDR2 YFSETQ. The V and J ends lost 2 bases and 0 bases respectively, with 6 bases between them. CDR3 residues: CASSFGDSGANVLTF. CDR3 sequence (DNA): TGCGCCAGCAGCTTCGGGGACTCTGGGGCCAACGTCCTGACTTTC.

This chain joins TRBV9 and TRBJ2-3; TRBD1 matches at 10 bases. Unmatched junction bases numbered 7, after V lost 2 bases and J lost 4 bases. Germline assignment: CDR1 SGDLS and CDR2 YYNGEE. The length of the CDR3 is 16 residues. In DNA form, the CDR3 reads TGTGCCAGCAGCGTCAGGACTGGACAGGGGGCAGATACGCAGTATTTT. Encoded protein: CASSVRTGQGADTQYF. Full variable domain (outside the CDR3, taken from reference TRBV9 and TRBJ2-3): DSGVTQTPKHLITATGQRVTLRCSPRSGDLSVYWYQQSLDQGLQFLIQYYNGEERAKGNILERFSAQQFPDLHSELNLSSLELGDSALYFCASSVRTGQGADTQYFGPGTRLTVL.

The CDR3, as DNA: TGTGCCAGCTCACCACCGTCCAGGGGAGGGAGCTCAACTAATGAAAAACTGTTTTTT. This gives the protein CASSPPSRGGSSTNEKLFF. The chain has TRBV18 and TRBJ1-4; possible D gene TRBD1, 6 bases. This CDR3 has 19 residues. Germline-derived CDR1 and CDR2 are KGHSH and LQKENI. Trimming took off 0 bases at V and 0 bases at J, with 17 bases between the two ends.

This sequence joins TRBV4-1 and TRBJ1-1, with D tentatively TRBD1 (6 bases). The CDR3 extends over 15 amino acids. V was cut by 2 bases and J by 2 bases, with 12 bases left in between. Per germline, CDR1 MGHRA and CDR2 YSYEKL. CDR3 sequence (DNA): TGCGCCAGCAGCCAACTCAGGGGCACCAACACTGAAGCTTTCTTT. It codes for CASSQLRGTNTEAFF.